By proportion, the clone carrying this T cell receptor beta chain is medium-sized (0.01 to 0.1%). The sample comes from a study of T cells after somatic rescue of genetic block. The repertoire was sequenced with immunoSEQ multiplex PCR; TCRdb's copy has only in-frame clones and lacks some. The table records around 12,000 clones, approximately 74% of them present only once. Germline CDR1 MGHDK, CDR2 SYGVNS. With 2 bases clipped from V and 1 base from J, the junction kept 5 bases outside the gene matches. The CDR3 length is 17 residues. This TCR came from a boy younger than 18. The specimen was peripheral blood mononuclear cells (PBMCs). The chain recombines TRBV25-1 with TRBJ2-2, with TRBD2 identical over 9 bases. As DNA, the CDR3 is TGTGCCAGCAGTGAAAGTCTAGCGGGGATGAACACCGGGGAGCTGTTTTTT. Translation: CASSESLAGMNTGELFF. The full variable domain, in which reference TRBV25-1 and TRBJ2-2 provide the parts outside the CDR3, is EADIYQTPRYLVIGTGKKITLECSQTMGHDKMYWYQQDPGMELHLIHYSYGVNSTEKGDLSSESTVSRIRTEHFPLTLESARPSHTSQYLCASSESLAGMNTGELFFGEGSRLTVL.